The clone carrying this T cell receptor (beta chain) was counted ten times or more. Antigen unknown. The CDR3 consists of 15 residues. Germline V gives CDR1 MGHRA, CDR2 YSYEKL. V was cut by 4 bases and J by 6 bases, with 16 bases left in between. The sample belongs to a study of T cells after yellow fever vaccination. Study background: Fractions of limited cellularity were prepared by means of SMART-Seq v4 Ultra Low Input. Study-level points and caveats: Abundant bulk-population clonotypes could contaminate the FACS-sorted repertoires. Booster sampling recovered most clones from primary vaccination (under 98% CD4, around 90% CD8).

Universal primer sites and UMIs were introduced during 5'RACE template-switching synthesis of TCR cDNA. Via MiXCR, TCRdb re-called the 5' RACE reads, giving one row per CDR3 protein. The sample lists about 160,000 distinct CDR3 sequences; around 7% were seen once. This clonotype originated in a man younger than 35 who received the YFV17D yellow fever vaccine. The sequencing here drew on CD4+ T cells sorted from PBMCs, taken around 5 days after the first yellow fever vaccination. This chain uses TRBV4-1 with TRBJ1-5; TRBD1 is a possible D gene (6 bases). The CDR3 here is CASSRFVGGIQPQHF. CDR3 nucleotides: TGCGCCAGCAGCCGCTTCGTCGGGGGCATTCAGCCCCAGCATTTT.